This T cell receptor (beta chain) was profiled in a study of T cell responses to AZD1222 COVID-19 vaccine. Whole-study results and caveats: A mostly white British donor set with more females was recruited, and clonal diversity was possibly underestimated. A rise in Spike-specific TCR breadth and depth followed two AZD1222 doses.

With respect to this clone: The antigen is undetermined.

Produced via immunoSEQ multiplex PCR; TCRdb's table is partial and in-frame only. This repertoire shows more than 150,000 clones, more than 75% found once; its top ten account for about a tenth. The CDR3 consists of 15 residues. From germline, CDR1 is SGHRS and CDR2 YFSETQ. V lost 3 bases and J lost 4, with 16 bases in between. The source was peripheral blood, collected 28 days after the second AZD1222 dose. The receptor was isolated from an adult who received the AZD1222 COVID-19 vaccine. The genes are TRBV5-1 and TRBJ2-5; D might be TRBD1 (6 bases). The CDR3 DNA is TGCGCCAGCAGCTATTCCGGGACAAAACTAGAGACCCAGTACTTC. This sequence encodes CASSYSGTKLETQYF.